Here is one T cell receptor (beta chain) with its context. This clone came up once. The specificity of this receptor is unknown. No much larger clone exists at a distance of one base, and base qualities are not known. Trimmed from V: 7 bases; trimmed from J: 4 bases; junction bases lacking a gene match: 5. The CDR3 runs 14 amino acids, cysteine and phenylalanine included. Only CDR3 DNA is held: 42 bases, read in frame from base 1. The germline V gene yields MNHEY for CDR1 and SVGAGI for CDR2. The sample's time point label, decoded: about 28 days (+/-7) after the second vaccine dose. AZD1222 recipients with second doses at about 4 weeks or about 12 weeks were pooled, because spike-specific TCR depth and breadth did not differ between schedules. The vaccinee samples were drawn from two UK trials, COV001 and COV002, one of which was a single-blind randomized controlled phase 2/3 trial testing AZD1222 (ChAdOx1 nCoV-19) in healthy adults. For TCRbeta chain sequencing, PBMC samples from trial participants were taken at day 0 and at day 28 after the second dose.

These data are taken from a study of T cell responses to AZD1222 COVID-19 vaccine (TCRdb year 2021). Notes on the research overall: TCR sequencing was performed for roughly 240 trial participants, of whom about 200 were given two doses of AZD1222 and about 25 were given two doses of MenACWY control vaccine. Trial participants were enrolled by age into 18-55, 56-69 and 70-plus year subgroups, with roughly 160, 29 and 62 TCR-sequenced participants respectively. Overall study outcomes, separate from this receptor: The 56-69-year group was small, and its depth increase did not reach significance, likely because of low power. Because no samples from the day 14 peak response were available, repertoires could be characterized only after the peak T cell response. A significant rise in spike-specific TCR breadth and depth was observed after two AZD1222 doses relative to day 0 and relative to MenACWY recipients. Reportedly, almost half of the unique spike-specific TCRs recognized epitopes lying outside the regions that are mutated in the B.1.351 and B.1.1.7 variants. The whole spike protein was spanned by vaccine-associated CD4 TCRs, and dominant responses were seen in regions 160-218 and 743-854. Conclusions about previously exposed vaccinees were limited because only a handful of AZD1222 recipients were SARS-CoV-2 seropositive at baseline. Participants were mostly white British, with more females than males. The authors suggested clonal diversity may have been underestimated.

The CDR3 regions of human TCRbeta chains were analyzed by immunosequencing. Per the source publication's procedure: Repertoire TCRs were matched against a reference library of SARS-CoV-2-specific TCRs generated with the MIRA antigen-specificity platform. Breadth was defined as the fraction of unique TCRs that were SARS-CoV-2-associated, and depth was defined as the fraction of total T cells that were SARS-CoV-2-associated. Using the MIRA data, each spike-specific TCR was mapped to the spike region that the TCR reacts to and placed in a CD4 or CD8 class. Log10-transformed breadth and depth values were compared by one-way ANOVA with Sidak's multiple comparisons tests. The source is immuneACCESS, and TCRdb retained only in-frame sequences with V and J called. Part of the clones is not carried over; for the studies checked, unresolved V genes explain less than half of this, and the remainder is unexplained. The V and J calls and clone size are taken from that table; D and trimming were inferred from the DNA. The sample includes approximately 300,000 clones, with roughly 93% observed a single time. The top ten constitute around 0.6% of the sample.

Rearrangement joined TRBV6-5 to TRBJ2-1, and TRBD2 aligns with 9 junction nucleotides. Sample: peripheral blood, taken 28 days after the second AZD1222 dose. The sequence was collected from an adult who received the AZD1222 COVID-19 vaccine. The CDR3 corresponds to CASTPSGAYNEQFF. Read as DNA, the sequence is TGTGCCAGCACCCCTAGCGGGGCGTACAATGAGCAGTTCTTC.